This T cell receptor (beta chain) was captured in a study of blood T cell repertoires in COVID-19. In the study overall: The United States, Italy and Spain supplied acute and convalescent COVID-19 samples. PBMCs, B-cell-depleted T cells, or T cells provided the cDNA or gDNA that made up the material.

Germline V gives CDR1 SGHDT, CDR2 YYEEEE. V dropped 6 bases and J dropped 3; count of bases not matched to a gene: 15. This CDR3 contains 17 residues. Original data processing: By means of reference gene primer amplification, nucleated cell counts were estimated. Some clones are missing from TCRdb's copy, which holds only in-frame ones; the method was immunoSEQ multiplex PCR. The D gene and trimming were derived from the DNA, and the V and J assignments and clone size from that table. The data contain 99,000 or so clones, around 84% of them singletons. The sequence was collected from a woman aged 60-75 years in a cohort sampled during active or convalescent COVID-19. Sequencing was done on a sample of peripheral blood. The chain couples TRBV5-6 to TRBJ1-2; 9 nucleotides agree with TRBD1. CDR3 residues: CASKVNNRGLRHYGYTF. In DNA, the CDR3 is TGTGCCAGCAAGGTCAATAACAGGGGGCTCCGCCACTATGGCTACACCTTC.